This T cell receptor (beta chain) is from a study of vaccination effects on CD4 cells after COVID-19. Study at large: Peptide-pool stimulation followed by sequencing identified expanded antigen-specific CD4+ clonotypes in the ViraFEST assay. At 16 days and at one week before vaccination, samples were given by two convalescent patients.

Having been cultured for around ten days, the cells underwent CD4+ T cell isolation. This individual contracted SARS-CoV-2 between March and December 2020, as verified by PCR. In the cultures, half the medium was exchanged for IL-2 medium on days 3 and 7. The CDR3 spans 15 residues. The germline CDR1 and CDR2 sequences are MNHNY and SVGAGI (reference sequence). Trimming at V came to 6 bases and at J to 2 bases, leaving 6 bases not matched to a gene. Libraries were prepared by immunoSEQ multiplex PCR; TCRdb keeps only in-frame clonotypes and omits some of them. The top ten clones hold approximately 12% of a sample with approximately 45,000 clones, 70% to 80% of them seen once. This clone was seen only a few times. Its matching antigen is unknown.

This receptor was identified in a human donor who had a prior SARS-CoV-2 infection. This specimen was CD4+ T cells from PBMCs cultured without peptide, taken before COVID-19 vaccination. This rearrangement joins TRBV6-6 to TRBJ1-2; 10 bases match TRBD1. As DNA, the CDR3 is TGTGCCAGCAGCCCGCCGGGACAGGGGAACTATGGCTACACCTTC. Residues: CASSPPGQGNYGYTF.